This T cell receptor (beta chain) appears in the sequencing data of a study of graft-versus-host responses after intestinal transplantation. At the level of the study: All of the recipients had induction that used anti-thymocyte globulin, then tacrolimus and steroids for about 3 years.

Assay: immunoSEQ multiplex PCR; the TCRdb copy retains only in-frame clones and omits some. The sample consists of tens of thousands of clones, about nine tenths of them appearing once. Germline values: CDR1 SGDLS, CDR2 YYNGEE. With 6 bases removed from V and 6 bases from J, the gap between germline ends came to 17 bases. This CDR3 has 14 residues. The study, taken as a whole, reports: Recipient marrow showed GvH clones, some seen first in ileum or blood.

Notes on this clone: Its antigen remains unidentified.

This TCR was sampled from a human donor who received an intestinal transplant. The rearrangement links TRBV9 to TRBJ2-3; perhaps TRBD2 as D (5 bases). Here the sequenced sample was unstimulated CD4+ T cells sorted from spleen or lymph node cells, taken before intestinal transplant. The CDR3, as DNA: TGTGCCAGCAACCTAGCCCCTGGGTCGGATACGCAGTATTTT. Translation: CASNLAPGSDTQYF.